What follows describes a single TCR beta chain. Its antigen is unknown. The sample comes from a study of T cells in localized non-small cell lung cancer. Points from the study as a whole: Uninvolved adjacent lung showed higher T cell clonality than tumor. Adjacent lung exhibited a median of 57 among the 100 most abundant tumor clones. Heterogeneity remains possible, as sequencing covered one tumor region only. Elevated blood T cell density was associated with longer overall survival.

V dropped 5 bases and J dropped 8; count of bases not matched to a gene: 8. Per germline, CDR1 MDHEN and CDR2 SYDVKM. The CDR3 extends over 14 amino acids. The table came from immunoSEQ multiplex PCR; TCRdb's copy has only in-frame clones and leaves some out. The sample includes nearly 25,000 clones, 80% to 95% seen only once; the top ten take roughly 2.8%. V gene TRBV28 combines with J gene TRBJ1-2; TRBD1 matches 10 bases. Source: peripheral blood, taken before any cancer treatment. The clonotype comes from a woman aged 35-75 years with stage I lung adenocarcinoma. The CDR3 loop reads CASSPGDRGGGYTF. The CDR3 DNA reads as TGTGCCAGCAGTCCCGGGGACAGGGGAGGCGGCTACACCTTC.